This TCR beta chain was sequenced during a study of CD8+ T cells in alopecia areata. Study conclusions and caveats: There were also resident alphabeta T cells of normal skin sequenced in scalp samples. For lesional scalp, especially alopecia totalis/universalis, clonality was higher than in normal scalp. Relative to mice, TCR sharing across patients was less clear, a difference possibly HLA-related.

Concerning this clone: Its specificity is not known.

Sorting of PBMCs yielded the CD4+ and CD8+ T cells. Investigators isolated RNA and reverse transcribed it into cDNA to act as the sequencing template. Assay used: immunoSEQ multiplex PCR; TCRdb lists only in-frame clones, some missing. The sample lists more than 90,000 clones, approximately 60% occurring once. This CDR3 contains 14 residues. Trimming took 4 bases from V and 7 from J, leaving 16 bases between them. The germline V gene encodes CDR1 KGHSH and CDR2 LQKENI. The TCR sequence derives from a human donor in good health. The rearrangement links TRBV18 to TRBJ1-2, with D tentatively TRBD1 (6 bases). Sequencing was done on a sample of CD4+ T cells sorted from blood. In DNA, the CDR3 is TGTGCCAGCTCACTGAATCGACAGGAGGCTGGCTACACCTTC. Its protein product is CASSLNRQEAGYTF.